Sequencing of this T cell receptor beta chain was carried out in a study of blood T cell repertoires in COVID-19. This CDR3 has 14 amino acids. CDR1 is KGHSH and CDR2 is LQKENI in the germline V gene. V lost 1 base and J 8 bases, leaving 14 bases between the germline ends. Sequenced by immunoSEQ multiplex PCR; TCRdb stores in-frame clones only, minus some. The data show 150,000 to 200,000 clones, about 90% seen once. The chain recombines TRBV18 with TRBJ1-1; D call uncertain. The receptor's source is a man aged 30-40 years with COVID-19, enrolled during active disease. The sample taken for sequencing was peripheral blood. The chain's CDR3 is CASSPQVAGFEAFF. The CDR3 DNA follows: TGTGCCAGCTCACCACAGGTGGCGGGCTTCGAAGCTTTCTTT. The complete variable domain, with remaining parts taken from reference TRBV18 and TRBJ1-1, reads NAGVMQNPRHLVRRRGQEARLRCSPMKGHSHVYWYRQLPEEGLKFMVYLQKENIIDESGMPKERFSAEFPKEGPSILRIQQVVRGDSAAYFCASSPQVAGFEAFFGQGTRLTVV.